This T cell receptor (beta chain) was sequenced in a study of blood T cell repertoires in COVID-19. Some clones are missing from TCRdb's copy, which holds only in-frame ones; the method was immunoSEQ multiplex PCR. Among roughly 250,000 clones listed, about 88% were seen once. Germline V gene sequence: CDR1 LNHDA, CDR2 SQIVND (reference sequence). Trimming took off 7 bases at V and 0 bases at J, with 16 bases between the two ends. The CDR3 consists of 16 residues. Participant age was roughly 18 to 90 years, and participants resided in fewer than 25 US areas. Allocation to cohorts depended on clinical history reported by the participants.

The chain employs TRBV19 and TRBJ1-3; D possibly corresponds to TRBD1 (6 bases). Sequencing input: PBMCs or T cells enriched from blood (not recorded which). This TCR was sampled from a woman in her fifties or sixties who had recovered from COVID-19. The CDR3 spells CASKKTGPLSGNTIYF. Written as DNA, the CDR3 is TGTGCCAGTAAAAAGACAGGACCCCTCTCTGGAAACACCATATATTTT.